Shown below are 18 T cell receptor beta chains from a single sample sequenced in a study of human T cells and chemical hapten exposure (dated by TCRdb to the early 2020s). The treatment or condition label here, explained by the study, means: therapeutic diphenylcyclopropenone sensitization with weekly scalp DPC. During library preparation, unique molecular identifiers were attached to individual cDNA molecules so that TCRs could be counted quantitatively and reproducibly. The public reads were reanalyzed by TCRdb: fastp trimming at Q25, MiXCR alignment, in-frame beta chains only. Each CDR3 protein gets just one entry, which takes the most common genes and DNA from the rows behind it. For this sample the table gives 2,000 to 2,500 distinct CDR3 sequences, of which roughly 53% were detected only once. The biggest ten clones account for 9.8% of the sample. The sequenced sample was whole blood, obtained before DPC sensitization or 2, 6, or about 24 weeks after (not recorded which). These receptor sequences come from an adult with alopecia areata. Some clones in this sample may be carry-over from other donors' samples. This table probably holds off-target reads from a library built for another chain.

In this sample, this clonotype turned up a few times. The chain employs TRBV5-1 and TRBJ1-1, with D possibly TRBD1 on 5 matching bases. Trimming shortened V by 4 bases and J by 7 bases, and 14 bases separated the two germline ends. This CDR3 spans 13 amino acids. Germline CDR1 reads SGHRS; CDR2 reads YFSETQ. CDR3 protein: CASSPPDRIEAFF. The CDR3 bases are TGCGCCAGCAGCCCGCCCGACAGAATTGAAGCTTTCTTT. The variable domain in full, completed from reference TRBV5-1 and TRBJ1-1, reads KAGVTQTPRYLIKTRGQQVTLSCSPISGHRSVSWYQQTPGQGLQFLFEYFSETQRNKGNFPGRFSGRQFSNSRSEMNVSTLELGDSALYLCASSPPDRIEAFFGQGTRLTVV.

Here the CDR3 DNA reads TGCAGCGTTGGATCGGCTGGAAACACCATATATTTT. Its protein is CSVGSAGNTIYF. V and J are TRBV29-1 and TRBJ1-3; D remains ambiguous. Trimming shortened V by 4 bases and J by 2 bases, and 6 bases separated the two germline ends. CDR1 is SQVTM, CDR2 ANQGSEA, per germline. This CDR3 is built from 12 residues.

This clonotype turned up a few times. This chain joins TRBV12-5 and TRBJ2-3; the D gene could be TRBD1 or TRBD2 (5 bases each). From germline, CDR1 is LGHNT and CDR2 FRNRAP. Trimming cost V 8 bases and J 3 bases, with 12 bases left between them. The CDR3 has 13 amino acids. For the CDR3, the DNA is TGTGCTAGTTTACGGGACGGAACAGATACGCAGTATTTT. This codes for CASLRDGTDTQYF. Full variable domain (outside the CDR3, taken from reference TRBV12-5 and TRBJ2-3): DARVTQTPRHKVTEMGQEVTMRCQPILGHNTVFWYRQTMMQGLELLAYFRNRAPLDDSGMPKDRFSAEMPDATLATLKIQPSEPRDSAVYFCASLRDGTDTQYFGPGTRLTVL.

V is TRBV27 and J is TRBJ2-7; D possibly corresponds to TRBD2 (5 bases). This CDR3 has 13 amino acids. Trimming cost V 5 bases and J 2 bases, with 10 bases left between them. Germline V gives CDR1 MNHEY, CDR2 SMNVEV (reference sequence). The CDR3 DNA is TGTGCCAGCAGTCTCGGACTCGCCTACGAGCAGTACTTC. This gives the protein CASSLGLAYEQYF.

The CDR3 sequence is CASSPGGLHLLAYEQYF. The CDR3 DNA reads TGCGCCAGCAGCCCGGGGGGACTTCACCTACTAGCCTACGAGCAGTACTTC. The rearrangement links TRBV5-1 to TRBJ2-7; 7 positions agree with TRBD2. Per the germline V gene, CDR1 is SGHRS and CDR2 is YFSETQ. The junction had 15 bases not matched to a gene; V was cut back by 4 bases and J by 2 bases. This CDR3 is built from 17 residues.

This clonotype was counted once. The rearrangement links TRBV29-1 to TRBJ2-3; D ambiguous. The germline V gene encodes CDR1 SQVTM and CDR2 ANQGSEA. V was trimmed by 3 bases and J by 0 bases, leaving 13 bases between them. This CDR3 has 15 residues. Here the CDR3 reads CSVENQTLSTDTQYF. CDR3 DNA: TGCAGCGTTGAGAACCAGACCCTTAGCACAGATACGCAGTATTTT.

The chain couples TRBV7-3 to TRBJ2-1; 7 nucleotides match TRBD1. Per germline, CDR1 SGHTA and CDR2 FQGTGA. V gave up 1 base and J gave up 3 bases; unmatched junction bases: 9. This CDR3 region has 17 residues. In nucleotides, the CDR3 is TGTGCCAGCAGCTTAAAGGGGACAGCCAACCGCTACAATGAGCAGTTCTTC. Translated: CASSLKGTANRYNEQFF.

J is TRBJ2-3 and V is TRBV29-1; 11 bases match TRBD2. Per germline, CDR1 SQVTM and CDR2 ANQGSEA. There are 14 residues in the CDR3. V was pared by 6 bases and J by 4 bases, with 6 bases of the junction left unmatched. Written as DNA, the CDR3 is TGCAGCGTCGCACCGGGACTAGCGGCAGATACGCAGTATTTT. Its protein product is CSVAPGLAADTQYF.

J is TRBJ2-7 and V is TRBV9, with 13 bases identical to TRBD2. Germline V gene sequence: CDR1 SGDLS, CDR2 YYNGEE. V trimming: 3 bases; J trimming: 7 bases; junction bases outside the gene matches: 10. This CDR3 spans 16 amino acids. The CDR3 protein is CASSATGLAGVGEQYF. The CDR3, as DNA: TGTGCCAGCAGCGCCACCGGACTAGCGGGAGTTGGTGAGCAGTACTTC.

This chain joins TRBV2 and TRBJ2-2, with D tentatively TRBD1 or TRBD2 (5 bases each). The germline V and J ends were trimmed by 6 bases and 3 bases, with 20 bases remaining between them. The CDR3 has 17 residues. Germline loops: CDR1 SNHLY, CDR2 FYNNEI. DNA of the CDR3: TGTGCCAGCAGACTTCACAACGGGGCTAGGGACACCGGGGAGCTGTTTTTT. This translates into CASRLHNGARDTGELFF.

This clonotype showed up just a few times. This chain connects TRBV29-1 to TRBJ2-7; 10 nucleotides match TRBD2. The CDR3 has 13 residues. The germline gives CDR1 SQVTM, CDR2 ANQGSEA. V lost 5 bases and J lost 7; bases outside the gene matches: 8. CDR3 sequence reads: CSVFRTSGGEQYF. The CDR3 nucleotides are TGCAGCGTTTTCCGGACTAGCGGTGGGGAGCAGTACTTC.

This clonotype was counted once. The gene calls are TRBV20-1 and TRBJ2-2; D may be TRBD1 (5 bases). Germline V gene data show CDR1 as DFQATT and CDR2 as SNEGSKA (reference sequence). The CDR3 contains 15 residues. V was cut by 4 bases and J by 0 bases, with 12 bases left in between. CDR3 DNA sequence: TGCAGTGCTAATACAGGCCTCGCGAACACCGGGGAGCTGTTTTTT. It encodes CSANTGLANTGELFF.

This chain uses TRBV20-1 with TRBJ2-1, with TRBD1 matching over 8 bases. Trimming removed 8 bases from V and 6 bases from J; junction bases left unmatched: 6. The CDR3 is made up of 12 amino acids. Germline CDR1 is DFQATT and CDR2 is SNEGSKA (reference sequence). In DNA form, the CDR3 reads TGCAGTTCATACGACAGGGGCAATGAGCAGTTCTTC. It codes for CSSYDRGNEQFF.

This rearrangement joins TRBV7-9 to TRBJ2-7; possibly TRBD1 or TRBD2 for D (5 bases each). The CDR3 extends over 15 amino acids. The germline CDR1 and CDR2 sequences are SEHNR and FQNEAQ (reference sequence). V was pared by 4 bases and J by 3 bases, with 16 bases between. DNA for the CDR3: TGTGCCAGCAGCTATCGGGACCACCGGATCTACGAGCAGTACTTC. Amino acids: CASSYRDHRIYEQYF.

This chain joins TRBV12-3 or TRBV12-4 and TRBJ1-1; D remains unclear. Trimming pared 5 bases from V and 1 base from J, leaving 14 bases between. This CDR3 has 15 residues. The chain's CDR3 is CASSPRVMGNTEAFF. CDR3 coding DNA: TGTGCCAGCAGTCCCCGCGTTATGGGGAACACTGAAGCTTTCTTT.

V gene TRBV7-6 combines with J gene TRBJ2-2, with D tentatively TRBD1 (6 bases). The CDR3 loop spans 16 amino acids. Per the germline V gene, CDR1 is SGHVS and CDR2 is FNYEAQ. The ends were cut back, 5 bases at V and 0 bases at J, with 13 bases in the middle. CDR3 in DNA: TGTGCCAGCAGCCGTACCGGGACACCGAACACCGGGGAGCTGTTTTTT. Its translation is CASSRTGTPNTGELFF.

CDR3 sequence (DNA): TGTGCCAGCAGTTGGTCTTCGGGGAACACCGGGGAGCTGTTTTTT. Its protein product is CASSWSSGNTGELFF. V is TRBV12-3 or TRBV12-4 and J is TRBJ2-2; D gene uncertain. The ends were cut back, 4 bases at V and 1 base at J, with 10 bases in the middle. The CDR3 loop spans 15 amino acids.

The rearrangement joins TRBV6-2 or TRBV6-3 to TRBJ2-5; D possibly corresponds to TRBD1 (6 bases). CDR3 length: 14 residues. Germline V gene data show CDR1 as MNHEY and CDR2 as SVGEGT. Trimming took off 8 bases at V and 2 bases at J, with 15 bases between the two ends. In DNA form, the CDR3 reads TGTGCCAGCCAACGGGACAACTCTCAAGAGACCCAGTACTTC. This gives the protein CASQRDNSQETQYF.